This T cell receptor beta chain was recovered during a study of blood T cell repertoires in COVID-19. As for the study in general: The samples span acute and convalescent COVID-19 from the United States, Italy and Spain. T cells, B-cell-depleted T cells, or PBMCs supplied cDNA or gDNA.

The length of the CDR3 is 13 residues. V lost 5 bases and J 2 bases, leaving 10 bases between the germline ends. Germline-derived CDR1 and CDR2 are MDHEN and SYDVKM. Source study methods: Reference gene primers were amplified, and this amplification served to estimate nucleated cell counts. The repertoire was sequenced with immunoSEQ multiplex PCR; TCRdb's copy has only in-frame clones and lacks some. The V and J calls and the clone size are those of that table, but D and trimming were determined from the DNA. This table has approximately 280,000 clones, almost 85% appearing once. The chain links TRBV28 to TRBJ2-7, with D perhaps matching TRBD1 (5 bases). The sequence derives from a man aged 50-60 years with active or convalescent COVID-19. The material sequenced was peripheral blood. The CDR3 DNA sequence: TGTGCCAGCAGTGACAGACTTCCCTACGAGCAGTACTTC. Residues: CASSDRLPYEQYF.